The sequence of this T cell receptor beta chain was determined in a study of T cell responses to AZD1222 COVID-19 vaccine (dated by TCRdb to the early 2020s). Describing the broader study: TCR sequencing was performed for approximately 240 trial participants, of whom about 200 were given two doses of AZD1222 and about 25 were given two doses of MenACWY control vaccine. Enrollment into the trials was organized by age into subgroups of 18-55, 56-69 and 70-plus years, and those subgroups contained roughly 160, 29 and 62 TCR-sequenced participants, respectively.

The CDR3 regions of human TCRbeta chains were analyzed by immunosequencing. The study's processing was this. TCRs in the repertoires were matched against a reference library of SARS-CoV-2-specific TCRs that had been generated with the MIRA antigen-specificity platform. Breadth was defined as the fraction of unique TCRs that were SARS-CoV-2-associated. Depth was defined as the fraction of total T cells that were SARS-CoV-2-associated. Using the MIRA data, every spike-specific TCR was mapped to the spike region that the TCR reacted to and assigned to either a CD4 or a CD8 class. Log10-transformed breadth and depth values were compared by one-way ANOVA with Sidak's multiple comparisons tests. TCRdb re-hosts the immuneACCESS table, in-frame sequences only. Its copies lack some clones; in the studies checked, an unresolved V gene accounts for under half of them, and the cause for the rest is not known. D and trimming come from the DNA, and the V and J calls and clone size come from that table. The sample data list about 140,000 clones, and 85% to 95% of these were observed just once. Of the sample, 12% is held by the ten largest clones.

A word on this clone: No cognate antigen has been identified for it. The input lacks base qualities; no much larger clone sits a single base away.

The intended sense of this specimen's time point label: sample from adult after SARS-CoV-2 infection, after symptom onset. A couple of convalescent COVID-19 patients, sampled after symptom onset from adults with prior SARS-CoV-2 infection, were also TCR-sequenced for comparison. The paper as a whole reports these results and caveats: Participants were mostly white British and included more females than males, and it was suggested by the authors that clonal diversity may have been underestimated. In the small 56-69-year group, the increase in depth fell short of significance, most likely because of low power. CD4 TCRs associated with the vaccine covered the entire spike protein, and the dominant responses were in regions 160-218 and 743-854. Because no day 14 peak-response samples were available, repertoires were characterized only after the peak T cell response. After two AZD1222 doses, both the breadth and the depth of spike-specific TCRs were significantly higher than at day 0 and than in MenACWY recipients. Conclusions about previously exposed vaccinees are limited, since just six or seven AZD1222 recipients were seropositive for SARS-CoV-2 at baseline. Epitopes outside the regions mutated in the B.1.351 and B.1.1.7 variants were reportedly recognized by nearly half of the unique spike-specific TCRs.

This TCR was recovered from an adult who had recovered from COVID-19. The specimen was peripheral blood, collected after recovery from COVID-19.

The CDR3: CASSLAPTSGLNTQYF. The sequence in DNA is TGTGCCAGCAGCTTAGCCCCAACTAGCGGATTGAATACGCAGTATTTT. The chain is made from TRBV11-2 and TRBJ2-3, and TRBD2 matches 8 of the central bases. V trim: 1 base; J trim: 7 bases; unmatched bases: 10. From the cysteine through the phenylalanine, the CDR3 covers 16 amino acids. Only the CDR3 part of the read is kept: 48 bases, read in frame from the first base. CDR1 and CDR2 (SGHAT, FQNNGV) derive from the germline V gene.